This T cell receptor beta chain originates from a study of technical replicates of blood from a few donors (dated by TCRdb to 2017 to 2019). Comment on this clone: The clone's antigen remains unknown. Qualities for individual bases were not recorded, and no much larger clone is one base off.

The library was built by means of the immunoSEQ multiplex PCR assay. Sourced from immuneACCESS, this table was stored by TCRdb with only in-frame sequences that have V and J called. A share of the clones is absent; for the studies checked, an unresolved V gene accounts for under half, and the remainder has no known explanation. The sample table shows 79,000 or so clones, and 85% to 95% are seen once. About 0.37% of the sample is in the top ten clones. The germline ends are 9 bases apart after V is trimmed by 3 bases and J by 3 bases. For CDR1 and CDR2, the germline V gene (reference sequence) lists MNHEY and SMNVEV. The CDR3 goes from the cysteine to the phenylalanine over 13 residues. Only the CDR3 DNA stays, 39 bases, in frame from base 1.

The receptor's source is a human donor in good health. Here the chain combines TRBV27 and TRBJ2-7; the best D guess is TRBD2, with 5 bases matching. The sample was T cells isolated from PBMCs. The CDR3 protein: CASSFGESYEQYF. Read as DNA, the sequence is TGTGCCAGCAGTTTCGGGGAAAGCTACGAGCAGTACTTC.